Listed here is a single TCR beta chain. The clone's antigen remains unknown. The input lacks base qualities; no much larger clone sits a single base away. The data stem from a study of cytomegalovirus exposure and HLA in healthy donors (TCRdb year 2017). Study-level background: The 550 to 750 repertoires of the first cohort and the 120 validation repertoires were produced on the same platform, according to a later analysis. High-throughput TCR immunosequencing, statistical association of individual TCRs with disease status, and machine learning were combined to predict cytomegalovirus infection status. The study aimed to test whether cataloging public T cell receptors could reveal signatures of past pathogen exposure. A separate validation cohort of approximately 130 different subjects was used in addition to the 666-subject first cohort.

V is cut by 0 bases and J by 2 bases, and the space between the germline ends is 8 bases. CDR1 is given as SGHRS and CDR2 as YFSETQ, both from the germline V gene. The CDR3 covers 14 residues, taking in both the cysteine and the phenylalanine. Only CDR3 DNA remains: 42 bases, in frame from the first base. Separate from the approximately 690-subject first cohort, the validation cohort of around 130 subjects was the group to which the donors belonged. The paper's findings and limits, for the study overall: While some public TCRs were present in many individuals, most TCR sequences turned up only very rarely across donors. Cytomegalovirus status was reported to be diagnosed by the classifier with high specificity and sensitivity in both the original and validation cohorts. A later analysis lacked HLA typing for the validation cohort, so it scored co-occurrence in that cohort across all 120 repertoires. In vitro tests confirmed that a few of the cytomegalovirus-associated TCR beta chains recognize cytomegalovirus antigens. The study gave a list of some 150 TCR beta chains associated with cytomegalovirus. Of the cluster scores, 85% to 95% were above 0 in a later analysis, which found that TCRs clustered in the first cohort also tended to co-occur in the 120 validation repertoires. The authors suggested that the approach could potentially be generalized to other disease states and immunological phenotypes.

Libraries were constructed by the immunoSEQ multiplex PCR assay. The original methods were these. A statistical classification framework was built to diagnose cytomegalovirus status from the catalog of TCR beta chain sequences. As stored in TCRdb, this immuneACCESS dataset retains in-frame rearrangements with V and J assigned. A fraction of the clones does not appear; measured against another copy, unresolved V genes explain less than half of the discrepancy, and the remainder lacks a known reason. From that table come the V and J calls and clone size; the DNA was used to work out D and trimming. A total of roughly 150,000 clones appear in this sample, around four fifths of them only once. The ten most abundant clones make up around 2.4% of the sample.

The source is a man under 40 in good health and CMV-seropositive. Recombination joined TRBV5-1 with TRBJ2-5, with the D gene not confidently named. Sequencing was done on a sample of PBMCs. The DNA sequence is TGCGCCAGCAGCTTGGCCCCCAGACAAGAGACCCAGTACTTC. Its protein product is CASSLAPRQETQYF.